Listed here are 27 T cell receptor beta chains from one sample, sequenced in a study of T cell responses to AZD1222 COVID-19 vaccine. TCRdb's copy holds only in-frame clones and misses some; the assay was immunoSEQ multiplex PCR. Of roughly 140,000 clones listed, 80% to 90% are singletons. This material consisted of peripheral blood, taken after recovery from COVID-19. The receptor set was obtained from an adult who had recovered from COVID-19.

The chain employs TRBV10-3 and TRBJ2-3; 7 nucleotides align to TRBD2. The CDR3 sequence is 13 residues long. Looked up from germline, CDR1 is ENHRY and CDR2 is SYGVKD. The V and J ends lost 8 bases and 2 bases, in that order; junction bases with no gene match: 4. CDR3 nucleotide sequence: TGTGCCATCGGCAGCGGGGTCACAGATACGCAGTATTTT. It encodes CAIGSGVTDTQYF.

The rearrangement links TRBV3-1 (or the pseudogene TRBV3-2) to TRBJ2-4; D is ambiguous. Germline V gene sequence: CDR1 LGHDT, CDR2 YNNKEL (reference sequence). This CDR3 contains 13 residues. Trimming cost V 3 bases and J 5 bases, with 8 bases left between them. In nucleotides, the CDR3 is TGTGCCAGCAGCCATACCCGGGAAAACATTCAGTACTTC. As protein: CASSHTRENIQYF.

This clone has a single count. This sequence joins TRBV14 and TRBJ1-1; D unresolved. With 2 bases removed from V and 8 bases from J, the gap between germline ends came to 12 bases. The CDR3 is 13 amino acids. The germline V gene has CDR1 SGHDN and CDR2 FVKESK. CDR3 residues: CASSQNRATEAFF. CDR3 bases: TGTGCCAGCAGCCAAAATCGGGCTACCGAAGCTTTCTTT.

The chain links TRBV2 to TRBJ1-5; D not certain. CDR1 and CDR2 (germline): SNHLY, FYNNEI. The germline V and J ends were trimmed by 6 bases and 3 bases, with 9 bases remaining between them. This CDR3 contains 13 residues. CDR3 DNA: TGTGCCAGCAGCAACAGTGCCAATCAGCCCCAGCATTTT. Translating it yields CASSNSANQPQHF.

CDR3 protein: CASSKVGLCNEQFF. The CDR3, as DNA: TGTGCCAGCAGCAAAGTGGGACTGTGCAATGAGCAGTTCTTC. The V call is TRBV21-1, the J call TRBJ2-1; the D call in the table, TRBD2, was not verified against the DNA. TRBV21-1 is a pseudogene segment. This CDR3 comprises 14 residues.

The chain couples TRBV7-8 to TRBJ2-7; 14 bases fit TRBD2. The V segment lost 5 bases and the J segment 1 base; nucleotides outside the gene matches: 4. This CDR3 has 16 amino acids. Germline lookup yields CDR1 SGHVS and CDR2 FQNEAQ. The CDR3 is CASSQGLAGASYEQYF. CDR3 bases: TGTGCCAGCAGCCAGGGACTAGCGGGGGCATCCTACGAGCAGTACTTC. Full variable domain (outside the CDR3, taken from reference TRBV7-8 and TRBJ2-7): GAGVSQSPRYKVAKRGQDVALRCDPISGHVSLFWYQQALGQGPEFLTYFQNEAQLDKSGLPSDRFFAERPEGSVSTLKIQRTQQEDSAVYLCASSQGLAGASYEQYFGPGTRLTVT.

The genes are TRBV6-5 and TRBJ2-2; D is undetermined. The V end was cut by 6 bases, the J end by 2 bases, with 4 bases between. The CDR3 totals 12 residues. In germline, CDR1 is MNHEY, CDR2 SVGAGI. CDR3 loop: CASRGNTGELFF. The CDR3 bases are TGTGCCAGCAGGGGCAACACCGGGGAGCTGTTTTTT.

The chain carries TRBV9 and TRBJ2-5, with D perhaps matching TRBD1 (6 bases). The V end was cut by 0 bases, the J end by 0 bases, with 9 bases between. The CDR3 runs to 15 residues. Germline-derived CDR1 and CDR2 are SGDLS and YYNGEE. For the CDR3, the DNA is TGTGCCAGCAGCGTAGGGACAGCATACCAAGAGACCCAGTACTTC. It specifies CASSVGTAYQETQYF.

This sequence joins TRBV6-6 and TRBJ1-1, with 8 bases matching TRBD1. The CDR3 length is 17 residues. V dropped 5 bases and J dropped 0; count of bases not matched to a gene: 11. Germline V gives CDR1 MNHNY, CDR2 SVGAGI (reference sequence). The CDR3 coding sequence is TGTGCCAGCAGTCCGGAACGGACAGGGACTTTGAACACTGAAGCTTTCTTT. It codes for CASSPERTGTLNTEAFF.

The V call is TRBV27, the J call TRBJ2-7, with D possibly matching TRBD1 (5 bases). Trimming pared 4 bases from V and 1 base from J, leaving 8 bases between. Germline loops: CDR1 MNHEY, CDR2 SMNVEV (reference sequence). This CDR3 spans 13 amino acids. For the CDR3, the DNA is TGTGCCAGCAGTTACAGGTTTTCCTACGAGCAGTACTTC. It yields the protein CASSYRFSYEQYF.

This clone occurred once. The V and J genes are TRBV7-9 and TRBJ1-3; no definite D call. V lost 7 bases, J lost 3 bases, and 10 bases lay in between. The germline CDR1 and CDR2 sequences are SEHNR and FQNEAQ (reference sequence). The CDR3 has 13 residues. As DNA, the CDR3 is TGTGCCAGCACCCAAGAATATGGAAACACCATATATTTT. It is translated as CASTQEYGNTIYF.

The gene calls are TRBV7-9 and TRBJ2-7, with TRBD1 matching 11 bases. V lost 2 bases to trimming and J lost 5 bases; unmatched junction nucleotides: 8. CDR3 length: 16 amino acids. Looked up from germline, CDR1 is SEHNR and CDR2 is FQNEAQ (reference sequence). For the CDR3, the DNA is TGTGCCAGCAGCTTATCAATAGGGACAGGGGGTAACGAGCAGTACTTC. Translation gives CASSLSIGTGGNEQYF.

V usage is TRBV4-2 and J usage is TRBJ2-1; unclear D gene. CDR1 LGHNA and CDR2 YNFKEQ come from the germline V gene. This CDR3 comprises 16 residues. Trimming stripped 0 bases from V and 0 bases from J, with 9 bases between. The CDR3 DNA reads as TGTGCCAGCAGCCAAGAGTACCCAAGCTCCTACAATGAGCAGTTCTTC. Translating gives CASSQEYPSSYNEQFF.

The chain is built from TRBV28 and TRBJ2-1; a weak D match, TRBD2 (6 bases). Germline V gene lookup returns CDR1 MDHEN and CDR2 SYDVKM. This CDR3 is 13 amino acids long. The germline V and J ends were trimmed by 6 bases and 7 bases, with 13 bases remaining between them. CDR3: CASSRGGFNEQFF. The DNA of the CDR3 is TGTGCCAGCAGCCGAGGAGGGTTTAATGAGCAGTTCTTC.

The chain uses TRBV11-2 and TRBJ2-6; TRBD1 is a possible D gene (5 bases). Germline-derived CDR1 and CDR2 are SGHAT and FQNNGV. This CDR3 comprises 18 residues. V lost 7 bases and J lost 1, with 20 bases in between. The CDR3 bases are TGTGCCAGCACCCGAATCAGGACAAAAGGGTCTGGGGCCAACGTCCTGACTTTC. Translated, it gives CASTRIRTKGSGANVLTF.

The chain combines TRBV24-1 with TRBJ2-1; D call uncertain. Trimming took off 5 bases at V and 7 bases at J, with 5 bases between the two ends. Germline V CDR1 and CDR2: KGHDR, SFDVKD. The CDR3 is 11 amino acids. Written as DNA, the CDR3 is TGTGCCACCAGTGTGGAGAATGAGCAGTTCTTC. This gives the protein CATSVENEQFF.

The rearrangement links TRBV6-5 to TRBJ2-1; a possible D gene is TRBD2 (6 bases). The V and J ends lost 7 bases and 5 bases respectively, with 15 bases between them. The CDR3 loop spans 14 amino acids. Per germline, CDR1 MNHEY and CDR2 SVGAGI. In DNA, the CDR3 is TGTGCCAGCACACCGGGACTCCAGGACAATGAGCAGTTCTTC. Translation gives CASTPGLQDNEQFF.

The chain carries TRBV20-1 and TRBJ2-3; D is ambiguous. The CDR3 covers 11 residues. Germline lookup yields CDR1 DFQATT and CDR2 SNEGSKA (reference sequence). Trimming removed 6 bases at V and 4 bases at J, with 8 bases between. CDR3 coding DNA: TGCAGTGCACTTAAGTCAGATACGCAGTATTTT. Protein product: CSALKSDTQYF.

The chain couples TRBV10-3 to TRBJ1-2; D is uncertain. This CDR3 is built from 14 residues. V lost 0 bases and J 5 bases, leaving 10 bases between the germline ends. Germline V gives CDR1 ENHRY, CDR2 SYGVKD. The CDR3 loop reads CAISESWQDYGYTF. For the CDR3, the DNA is TGTGCCATCAGTGAGTCTTGGCAGGATTATGGCTACACCTTC.

The CDR3 spells CSASVGVGFTEAFF. In DNA, the CDR3 is TGCAGTGCTAGTGTGGGGGTCGGTTTCACTGAAGCTTTCTTT. This chain uses TRBV20-1 with TRBJ1-1, with D perhaps matching TRBD1 (5 bases). Germline values: CDR1 DFQATT, CDR2 SNEGSKA (reference sequence). Trimming removed 3 bases from V and 4 bases from J, with 15 bases in between. The CDR3 has 14 amino acids.

The chain has TRBV7-2 and TRBJ2-7; TRBD1 agrees at 8 bases. Germline loops: CDR1 SGHTA, CDR2 FQGNSA. V shed 5 bases and J 7 bases; nucleotides not matched to a gene: 13. CDR3 length: 15 amino acids. CDR3 nucleotides: TGTGCCAGCAGCGTCGACAGGGGACTCCTTGGGGAGCAGTACTTC. Translating it yields CASSVDRGLLGEQYF.

This rearrangement joins TRBV7-2 to TRBJ1-5; no clear D. Deletions cut 3 bases from V and 1 base from J, with 4 bases between. CDR1 is SGHTA and CDR2 is FQGNSA in the germline V gene. CDR3 length: 13 amino acids. This CDR3 reads CASSLFSNQPQHF. The CDR3 DNA sequence: TGTGCCAGCAGCTTGTTCAGCAATCAGCCCCAGCATTTT.

This sequence joins TRBV28 and TRBJ1-4; 7 nucleotides match TRBD1. CDR1 and CDR2 from the germline V gene are MDHEN and SYDVKM. The J segment lost 2 bases and the V segment lost 7 bases, leaving 4 bases of the junction unmatched. The CDR3 contains 14 residues. CDR3 in DNA: TGTGCCAGCAACACAGGGGTCACTAATGAAAAACTGTTTTTT. Its translation is CASNTGVTNEKLFF.

This clone has only one observation. Other DNA sequences of this sample code for an identical CDR3. The chain links TRBV3-1 (or the pseudogene TRBV3-2) to TRBJ2-7, with D hard to call. Trimming pared 1 base from V and 4 bases from J, leaving 5 bases between. Germline CDR1 and CDR2: LGHDT and YNNKEL (reference sequence). The CDR3 runs to 12 residues. In nucleotides, the CDR3 is TGTGCCAGCAGCCAAGGGGCGTACGAGCAGTACTTC. It is translated as CASSQGAYEQYF.

The CDR3 bases are TGTGCCAGCTCACCACCGGGGGCTAATGAAAAACTGTTTTTT. Residues: CASSPPGANEKLFF. V is TRBV18 and J is TRBJ1-4; possibly TRBD1 for D (5 bases). The germline CDR1 and CDR2 sequences are KGHSH and LQKENI. With 0 bases removed from V and 3 bases from J, the gap between germline ends came to 5 bases. The CDR3 is 14 amino acids.

This clone occurred a few times. The rearrangement uses TRBV19 and TRBJ1-5; D is unresolved. Trimming pared 0 bases from V and 3 bases from J, leaving 6 bases between. Germline V gives CDR1 LNHDA, CDR2 SQIVND (reference sequence). The CDR3 totals 14 residues. CDR3 sequence: CASSIEQINQPQHF. The CDR3 DNA follows: TGTGCCAGTAGTATAGAACAGATCAATCAGCCCCAGCATTTT.

V gene TRBV3-1 (or the pseudogene TRBV3-2) combines with J gene TRBJ2-2, with D hard to call. CDR1 is LGHDT and CDR2 is YNNKEL in the germline V gene (reference sequence). V was trimmed by 0 bases and J by 4 bases, leaving 9 bases between them. The CDR3 spans 15 residues. The CDR3 here is CASSQDRLFTGELFF. In nucleotides, the CDR3 is TGTGCCAGCAGCCAAGATCGTCTCTTCACCGGGGAGCTGTTTTTT.